This T cell receptor beta chain was sequenced for a study of T-cell reconstitution after alpha-beta-depleted transplantation in children. This clonotype is a singleton in its sample. Unique molecular identifiers featured in how the TCRbeta library was prepared. TCRdb re-called the PCR reads through MiXCR, storing one row per CDR3 protein. The profile covers hundreds of thousands of distinct CDR3 sequences, with less than 35% appearing a single time and 2% to 3% taken by the ten largest. The CDR3 is 14 amino acids. V lost 7 bases, J lost 2 bases, and 14 bases lay in between. CDR1 is MNHNS, CDR2 SASEGT, per germline.

The sample in question was PBMCs from the stem cell graft donor, obtained from the stem cell graft. The TCR sequence derives from a human donor who donated a stem cell graft to a child with aplastic anemia. The chain combines TRBV6-1 with TRBJ1-2; D not certain. In DNA, the CDR3 is TGTGCCAGCAAGGCTAGTGGGCTAAACTATGGCTACACCTTC. Protein: CASKASGLNYGYTF.